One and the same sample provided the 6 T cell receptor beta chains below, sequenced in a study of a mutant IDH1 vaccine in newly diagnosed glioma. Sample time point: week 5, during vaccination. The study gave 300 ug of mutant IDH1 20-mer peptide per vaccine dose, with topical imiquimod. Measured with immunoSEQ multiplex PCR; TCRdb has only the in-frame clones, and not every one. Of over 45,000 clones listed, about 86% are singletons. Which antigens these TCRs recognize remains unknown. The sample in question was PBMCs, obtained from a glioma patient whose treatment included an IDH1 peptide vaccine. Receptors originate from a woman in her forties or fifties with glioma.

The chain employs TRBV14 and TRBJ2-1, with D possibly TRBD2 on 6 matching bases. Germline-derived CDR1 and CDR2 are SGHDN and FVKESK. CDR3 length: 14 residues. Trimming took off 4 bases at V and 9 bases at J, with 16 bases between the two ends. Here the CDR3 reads CASSPRGSGTEQFF. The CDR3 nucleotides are TGTGCCAGCAGCCCTCGGGGGTCGGGGACTGAGCAGTTCTTC.

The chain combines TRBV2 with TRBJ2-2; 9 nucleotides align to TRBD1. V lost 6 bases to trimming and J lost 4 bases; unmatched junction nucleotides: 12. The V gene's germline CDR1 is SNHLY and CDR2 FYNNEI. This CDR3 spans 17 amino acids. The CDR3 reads CASSDTNTGGRTGELFF. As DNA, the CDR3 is TGTGCCAGCAGCGACACTAATACAGGGGGCCGCACCGGGGAGCTGTTTTTT.

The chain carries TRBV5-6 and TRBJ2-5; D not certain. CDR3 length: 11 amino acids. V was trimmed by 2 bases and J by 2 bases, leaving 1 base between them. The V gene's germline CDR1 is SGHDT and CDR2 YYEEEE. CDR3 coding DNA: TGTGCCAGCAGCTTTCAAGAGACCCAGTACTTC. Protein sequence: CASSFQETQYF.

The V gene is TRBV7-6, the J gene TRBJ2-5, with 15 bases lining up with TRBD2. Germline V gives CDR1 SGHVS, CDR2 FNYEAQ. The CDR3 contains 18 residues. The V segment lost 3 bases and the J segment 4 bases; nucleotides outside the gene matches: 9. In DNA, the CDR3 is TGTGCCAGCAGCTTGGGACTAGCGGGGGGCACGCTGCGAGAGACCCAGTACTTC. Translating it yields CASSLGLAGGTLRETQYF.

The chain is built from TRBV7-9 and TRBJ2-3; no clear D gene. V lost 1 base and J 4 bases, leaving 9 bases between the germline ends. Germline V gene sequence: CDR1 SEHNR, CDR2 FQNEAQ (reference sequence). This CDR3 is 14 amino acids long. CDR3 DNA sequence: TGTGCCAGCAGCTTAGTGACGGGTCCAGATACGCAGTATTTT. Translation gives CASSLVTGPDTQYF.

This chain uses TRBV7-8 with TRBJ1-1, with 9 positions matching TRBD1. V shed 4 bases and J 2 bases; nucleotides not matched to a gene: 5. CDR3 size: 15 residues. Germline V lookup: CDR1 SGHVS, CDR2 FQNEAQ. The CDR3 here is CASSYSGQGNTEAFF. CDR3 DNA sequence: TGTGCCAGCAGCTACTCGGGACAGGGAAACACTGAAGCTTTCTTT.